The rows below give T cell receptor beta chains drawn from one sample of a study of blood T cell repertoires in COVID-19. Produced via immunoSEQ multiplex PCR; TCRdb's table is partial and in-frame only. The sample carries 200,000 to 250,000 clones, about nine tenths recorded once. The specimen sequenced was PBMCs or T cells enriched from blood (not recorded which). The receptors derive from a woman aged 35 to 49 with acute COVID-19. Both conserved end residues are part of each CDR3. The D gene is left open where the match is weak. The size of a clone is reported for some rows only, either as once, few or many, or as a class for expanded clones.

cdr3_aa: CASSLTGSDTQYF
cdr3_nt: TGTGCCAGCAGTCTGACAGGGTCAGATACGCAGTATTTT
j_call: TRBJ2-3
cdr3_length: 13
clone_size: NA
v_call: TRBV12-3/TRBV12-4
d_call: TRBD1

cdr3_aa: CATSRDLTKSHNIGNQPQHF
cdr3_nt: TGTGCCACCAGCAGAGACCTTACCAAATCCCATAACATTGGCAATCAGCCCCAGCATTTT
j_call: TRBJ1-5
cdr3_length: 20
clone_size: NA
v_call: TRBV15
d_call: NA

cdr3_aa: CASSRGTDTQYF
cdr3_nt: TGCGCCAGCAGCCGGGGCACAGATACGCAGTATTTT
j_call: TRBJ2-3
cdr3_length: 12
clone_size: NA
v_call: TRBV5-1
d_call: NA

cdr3_aa: CASSPLAGGPYEQYF
cdr3_nt: TGTGCCAGCAGCCCGTTAGCGGGGGGACCCTACGAGCAGTACTTC
j_call: TRBJ2-7
cdr3_length: 15
clone_size: NA
v_call: TRBV3-1/TRBV3-2
d_call: TRBD2

cdr3_aa: CASSQDWSGSGYGYTF
cdr3_nt: TGCGCCAGCAGCCAAGATTGGTCAGGGTCAGGTTATGGCTACACCTTC
j_call: TRBJ1-2
cdr3_length: 16
clone_size: NA
v_call: TRBV4-3
d_call: NA

cdr3_aa: CATSEQGWTGELFF
cdr3_nt: TGTGCCACCAGTGAGCAGGGGTGGACCGGGGAGCTGTTTTTT
j_call: TRBJ2-2
cdr3_length: 14
clone_size: NA
v_call: TRBV24-1
d_call: NA

cdr3_aa: CASRLSGQPHEKLFF
cdr3_nt: TGTGCCAGCAGATTGTCGGGACAACCTCATGAAAAACTGTTTTTT
j_call: TRBJ1-4
cdr3_length: 15
clone_size: NA
v_call: TRBV7-8
d_call: NA

cdr3_aa: CASSQSGTTTDTQYF
cdr3_nt: TGTGCCAGCAGCCAGTCCGGGACTACGACAGATACGCAGTATTTT
j_call: TRBJ2-3
cdr3_length: 15
clone_size: NA
v_call: TRBV3-1/TRBV3-2
d_call: TRBD2

cdr3_aa: CASSEGTGGLTDTQYF
cdr3_nt: TGTGCCAGCAGTGAAGGGACAGGGGGCCTCACAGATACGCAGTATTTT
j_call: TRBJ2-3
cdr3_length: 16
clone_size: NA
v_call: TRBV2
d_call: TRBD1

cdr3_aa: CASSVERHGGVSTEAFF
cdr3_nt: TGTGCCAGCAGCGTAGAGCGGCATGGCGGGGTATCAACTGAAGCTTTCTTT
j_call: TRBJ1-1
cdr3_length: 17
clone_size: NA
v_call: TRBV9
d_call: NA

cdr3_aa: CASSLGLAGSIPGELFF
cdr3_nt: TGTGCCAGCAGCTTAGGGCTAGCGGGTTCGATACCCGGGGAGCTGTTTTTT
j_call: TRBJ2-2
cdr3_length: 17
clone_size: NA
v_call: TRBV7-9
d_call: TRBD2

cdr3_aa: CASSLGTGHPQETQYF
cdr3_nt: TGTGCCAGCAGCTTGGGTACCGGACACCCCCAAGAGACCCAGTACTTC
j_call: TRBJ2-5
cdr3_length: 16
clone_size: NA
v_call: TRBV11-2
d_call: NA

cdr3_aa: CASSLNQGAKAFF
cdr3_nt: TGTGCCAGCTCACTCAATCAGGGGGCTAAAGCTTTCTTT
j_call: TRBJ1-1
cdr3_length: 13
clone_size: NA
v_call: TRBV18
d_call: TRBD1

cdr3_aa: CASSLASRTTNTGELFF
cdr3_nt: TGCGCCAGCAGCTTGGCCTCCAGAACAACGAACACCGGGGAGCTGTTTTTT
j_call: TRBJ2-2
cdr3_length: 17
clone_size: NA
v_call: TRBV5-1
d_call: NA

cdr3_aa: CASSYGTVTMNTEAFF
cdr3_nt: TGTGCCAGCAGTTACGGGACAGTTACGATGAACACTGAAGCTTTCTTT
j_call: TRBJ1-1
cdr3_length: 16
clone_size: once
v_call: TRBV6-2/TRBV6-3
d_call: TRBD1

cdr3_aa: CASTLSGGHQETQYF
cdr3_nt: TGTGCCAGCACCTTGAGCGGGGGACACCAAGAGACCCAGTACTTC
j_call: TRBJ2-5
cdr3_length: 15
clone_size: NA
v_call: TRBV19
d_call: TRBD2

cdr3_aa: CASSEETGPLAKNIQYF
cdr3_nt: TGTGCCAGCAGTGAGGAGACAGGACCACTAGCCAAAAACATTCAGTACTTC
j_call: TRBJ2-4
cdr3_length: 17
clone_size: NA
v_call: TRBV2
d_call: NA

cdr3_aa: CASSLTRDSTGELFF
cdr3_nt: TGTGCCAGCAGCTTAACGAGAGACAGCACCGGGGAGCTGTTTTTT
j_call: TRBJ2-2
cdr3_length: 15
clone_size: NA
v_call: TRBV7-3
d_call: NA

cdr3_aa: CASKTQSPGNEQYF
cdr3_nt: TGTGCCAGCAAAACTCAGTCCCCCGGGAACGAGCAGTACTTC
j_call: TRBJ2-7
cdr3_length: 14
clone_size: NA
v_call: TRBV27
d_call: NA

cdr3_aa: CASSTTDYNEQFF
cdr3_nt: TGTGCCAGTAGTACGACAGACTACAATGAGCAGTTCTTC
j_call: TRBJ2-1
cdr3_length: 13
clone_size: NA
v_call: TRBV19
d_call: NA

cdr3_aa: CASSLGGQGRIGYTF
cdr3_nt: TGCGCCAGCAGCTTGGGGGGACAGGGGCGAATTGGCTACACCTTC
j_call: TRBJ1-2
cdr3_length: 15
clone_size: NA
v_call: TRBV5-1
d_call: TRBD1

cdr3_aa: CASRRDTYSNQPQHF
cdr3_nt: TGCGCCAGCAGGAGGGACACCTATAGCAATCAGCCCCAGCATTTT
j_call: TRBJ1-5
cdr3_length: 15
clone_size: once
v_call: TRBV4-1
d_call: NA

cdr3_aa: CATHTTGGLGGYTF
cdr3_nt: TGTGCCACCCACACCACTGGAGGGTTAGGTGGCTACACCTTC
j_call: TRBJ1-2
cdr3_length: 14
clone_size: NA
v_call: TRBV6-5
d_call: NA

cdr3_aa: CASSQQGGNTIYF
cdr3_nt: TGTGCCAGCAGCCAACAGGGTGGAAACACCATATATTTT
j_call: TRBJ1-3
cdr3_length: 13
clone_size: NA
v_call: TRBV3-1/TRBV3-2
d_call: NA

cdr3_aa: CASSYSPRIKSPLHF
cdr3_nt: TGTGCCAGCAGTTACTCACCGCGGATAAAATCACCCCTCCACTTT
j_call: TRBJ1-6
cdr3_length: 15
clone_size: NA
v_call: TRBV6-5
d_call: NA

cdr3_aa: CASSYSNLRQGTVGGNTIYF
cdr3_nt: TGTGCCAGCAGTTACTCGAACTTACGACAGGGGACGGTCGGCGGAAACACCATATATTTT
j_call: TRBJ1-3
cdr3_length: 20
clone_size: few
v_call: TRBV6-2/TRBV6-3
d_call: TRBD1

cdr3_aa: CASSLVTGPNYGYTF
cdr3_nt: TGTGCCAGCAGCTTAGTAACAGGCCCTAACTATGGCTACACCTTC
j_call: TRBJ1-2
cdr3_length: 15
clone_size: NA
v_call: TRBV7-8
d_call: NA